A single sample gave rise to the 11 T cell receptor beta chains below, sequenced in a study of a mutant IDH1 vaccine in newly diagnosed glioma. These receptors are not linked to any known antigen. Described time point: week 47, end of study. The study gave 300 ug of mutant IDH1 20-mer peptide per vaccine dose, with topical imiquimod. TCRdb keeps only in-frame clones here, not all; method: immunoSEQ multiplex PCR. The sample has about 90,000 clones; around 92% are singletons. This material consisted of PBMCs, taken from a glioma patient whose treatment included an IDH1 peptide vaccine. These receptors originate from a woman aged 45-65 years with glioma.

In this sample, this clone turned up once. The rearrangement links TRBV11-2 to TRBJ2-5; D assignment may be TRBD1 or TRBD2 (5 bases each). The CDR3 has 13 amino acids. Trimming stripped 5 bases from V and 9 bases from J, with 16 bases between. Germline V gene lookup returns CDR1 SGHAT and CDR2 FQNNGV. For the CDR3, the DNA is TGTGCCAGCAGCCTGGGGCGTATGGAGGCCCAGTACTTC. It yields the protein CASSLGRMEAQYF.

The V gene is TRBV2, the J gene TRBJ2-6; D perhaps matches TRBD2 (6 bases). Germline values: CDR1 SNHLY, CDR2 FYNNEI. This CDR3 region has 15 residues. V was clipped by 4 bases and J by 0 bases, with 7 bases between them. CDR3 nucleotide sequence: TGTGCCAGCAGTGGGACTAACTCTGGGGCCAACGTCCTGACTTTC. It translates to CASSGTNSGANVLTF.

The rearrangement links TRBV28 to TRBJ1-3, with D perhaps matching TRBD1 (5 bases). The CDR3 consists of 14 residues. Between the trimmed V and J ends, which lost 5 bases and 5 bases, there was a span of 13 bases. Germline V gene data show CDR1 as MDHEN and CDR2 as SYDVKM. CDR3: CASSGAGIRNTIYF. For the CDR3, the DNA is TGTGCCAGCAGTGGGGCAGGGATTAGAAACACCATATATTTT. The whole variable domain, remainder taken from reference TRBV28 and TRBJ1-3, is DVKVTQSSRYLVKRTGEKVFLECVQDMDHENMFWYRQDPGLGLRLIYFSYDVKMKEKGDIPEGYSVSREKKERFSLILESASTNQTSMYLCASSGAGIRNTIYFGEGSWLTVV.

This clone was seen a few times. This chain joins TRBV5-1 and TRBJ2-5; TRBD1 aligns across 7 bases. Germline-derived CDR1 and CDR2 are SGHRS and YFSETQ. The CDR3 has 15 amino acids. Trimming removed 1 base from V and 5 bases from J; junction bases left unmatched: 8. CDR3 coding DNA: TGCGCCAGCAGCTTGAGGGACAGCAAACGGGAGACCCAGTACTTC. Translating gives CASSLRDSKRETQYF.

This clone was observed a single time. The V gene is TRBV7-9, the J gene TRBJ1-2; TRBD1 might be the D (5 bases). The length of the CDR3 is 15 residues. CDR1 SEHNR and CDR2 FQNEAQ come from the germline V gene (reference sequence). Between the trimmed V and J ends, which lost 4 bases and 2 bases, there was a span of 14 bases. This CDR3 is CASSSGTGINYGYTF. As DNA, the CDR3 is TGTGCCAGCAGCTCCGGGACCGGGATCAACTATGGCTACACCTTC. The variable domain in full, completed from reference TRBV7-9 and TRBJ1-2, reads DTGVSQNPRHKITKRGQNVTFRCDPISEHNRLYWYRQTLGQGPEFLTYFQNEAQLEKSRLLSDRFSAERPKGSFSTLEIQRTEQGDSAMYLCASSSGTGINYGYTFGSGTRLTVV.

The chain combines TRBV5-1 with TRBJ2-1; no definite D call. The CDR3 covers 14 residues. V was trimmed by 0 bases and J by 2 bases, leaving 6 bases between them. Germline CDR1 is SGHRS and CDR2 is YFSETQ. The CDR3 sequence is CASSLGYTYNEQFF. CDR3 DNA sequence: TGCGCCAGCAGCTTGGGTTATACCTACAATGAGCAGTTCTTC.

The chain couples TRBV7-8 to TRBJ2-2; possibly TRBD2 for D (6 bases). CDR1 and CDR2 from the germline V gene are SGHVS and FQNEAQ. This CDR3 comprises 14 residues. The V and J ends lost 4 bases and 4 bases respectively, with 10 bases between them. The CDR3 sequence: CASSWGLGTGELFF. The CDR3 DNA sequence: TGTGCCAGCAGCTGGGGACTCGGCACCGGGGAGCTGTTTTTT.

The chain links TRBV9 to TRBJ2-6, with D perhaps matching TRBD1 (5 bases). V lost 1 base, J lost 4 bases, and 9 bases lay in between. This CDR3 contains 15 residues. Germline CDR1 SGDLS, CDR2 YYNGEE. The CDR3 spells CASSVIGEGANVLTF. The CDR3 nucleotides read TGTGCCAGCAGCGTAATAGGGGAAGGGGCCAACGTCCTGACTTTC.

The genes are TRBV28 and TRBJ1-5; no clear D gene. Germline CDR1 reads MDHEN; CDR2 reads SYDVKM. The CDR3 sequence is 16 residues long. Trimming took 5 bases from V and 0 from J, leaving 14 bases between them. The CDR3 spells CASSPWGDDSNQPQHF. The CDR3 DNA sequence: TGTGCCAGCAGTCCCTGGGGAGACGATAGCAATCAGCCCCAGCATTTT.

The gene calls are TRBV21-1 and TRBJ1-1. TRBV21-1 is a known pseudogene. The CDR3 runs 18 residues. Here the CDR3 DNA reads TGTGCCAGCAGCATAGACGGGGGTCTTATGGGTGGAAACACTGAAGCTTTCTTT. It yields the protein CASSIDGGLMGGNTEAFF.

This clone was counted a single time. The chain's CDR3 is CASSHRATKETQYF. CDR3 coding DNA: TGTGCCAGCAGCCACCGGGCCACCAAAGAGACCCAGTACTTC. The chain recombines TRBV7-2 with TRBJ2-5, with D unresolved. The V and J ends lost 5 bases and 3 bases respectively, with 13 bases between them. The length of the CDR3 is 14 residues. Germline CDR1 and CDR2: SGHTA and FQGNSA.